The 19 T cell receptor beta chains below come from one sample, sequenced in a study of blood T cell repertoires in COVID-19. The repertoire was sequenced with immunoSEQ multiplex PCR; TCRdb's copy has only in-frame clones and lacks some. Of around 200,000 clones in the sample, around 83% were seen once. Sequences were obtained from peripheral blood. The receptors shown here come from a woman older than 75 in a cohort sampled during active or convalescent COVID-19.

The genes are TRBV11-2 and TRBJ2-7, with 9 bases fitting TRBD1. V was clipped by 5 bases and J by 0 bases; unmatched bases: 8. The CDR3 length is 16 residues. CDR1 is SGHAT and CDR2 is FQNNGV in the germline V gene. The chain's CDR3 is CASSVTGTGRSYEQYF. The DNA for the CDR3 is TGTGCCAGCAGCGTAACCGGGACAGGGCGCTCCTACGAGCAGTACTTC. The whole variable domain, remainder taken from reference TRBV11-2 and TRBJ2-7, is EAGVAQSPRYKIIEKRQSVAFWCNPISGHATLYWYQQILGQGPKLLIQFQNNGVVDDSQLPKDRFSAERLKGVDSTLKIQPAKLEDSAVYLCASSVTGTGRSYEQYFGPGTRLTVT.

V gene TRBV5-4 combines with J gene TRBJ2-3; 11 bases agree with TRBD1. V was pared by 4 bases and J by 6 bases, with 10 bases of the junction left unmatched. The CDR3 has 16 residues. The germline CDR1 and CDR2 sequences are SGHNT and YYREEE (reference sequence). CDR3 in amino acids: CASSAGGQGVADTQYF. In DNA form, the CDR3 reads TGTGCCAGCAGCGCGGGGGGACAGGGGGTCGCGGATACGCAGTATTTT.

This chain links TRBV3-1 (or the pseudogene TRBV3-2) with TRBJ1-2, with 8 nucleotides matching TRBD1. The germline V gene has CDR1 LGHDT and CDR2 YNNKEL (reference sequence). The CDR3 has 15 amino acids. Trimming at V came to 5 bases and at J to 4 bases, leaving 9 bases not matched to a gene. The CDR3 loop is CASSYLDREVYGYTF. The CDR3, as DNA: TGTGCCAGCAGCTACCTGGACAGGGAGGTCTATGGCTACACCTTC.

The chain links TRBV11-2 to TRBJ1-2; D is perhaps TRBD1 (5 bases). The CDR3 covers 15 residues. The V gene's germline CDR1 is SGHAT and CDR2 FQNNGV. V shed 2 bases and J shed 6 bases, with 16 bases lying between them. CDR3 DNA sequence: TGTGCCAGCAGCTTAAATTTTGACAGTATCCATGGCTACACCTTC. It translates to CASSLNFDSIHGYTF.

A few counts support this clone. V usage is TRBV7-9 and J usage is TRBJ2-1; 9 nucleotides agree with TRBD2. With V trimmed by 5 bases and J by 3 bases, 17 bases remained unmatched. CDR3 length: 19 amino acids. CDR1 and CDR2 from the germline V gene are SEHNR and FQNEAQ (reference sequence). The CDR3 is CASSQKRRLAGPHYNEQFF. The CDR3 DNA is TGTGCCAGCAGCCAAAAAAGGCGGCTAGCGGGGCCACACTACAATGAGCAGTTCTTC. Full variable domain (missing parts from reference TRBV7-9 and TRBJ2-1): DTGVSQNPRHKITKRGQNVTFRCDPISEHNRLYWYRQTLGQGPEFLTYFQNEAQLEKSRLLSDRFSAERPKGSFSTLEIQRTEQGDSAMYLCASSQKRRLAGPHYNEQFFGPGTRLTVL.

This chain joins TRBV27 and TRBJ2-1; a weak D match, TRBD2 (6 bases). The length of the CDR3 is 14 residues. Germline assignment: CDR1 MNHEY and CDR2 SMNVEV (reference sequence). Trimming took off 7 bases at V and 0 bases at J, with 10 bases between the two ends. The CDR3 DNA reads TGTGCCAGCAAACGGGAGAGCTCCTACAATGAGCAGTTCTTC. Its protein is CASKRESSYNEQFF.

CDR3 coding DNA: TGTGCCACCAGTGATCCATTCACAGGGGGACAAGAGACCCAGTACTTC. Protein sequence: CATSDPFTGGQETQYF. V is TRBV24-1 and J is TRBJ2-5, with 8 bases fitting TRBD1. V was pared by 3 bases and J by 2 bases, with 7 bases of the junction left unmatched. There are 16 residues in the CDR3. Germline CDR1 reads KGHDR; CDR2 reads SFDVKD.

This chain uses TRBV27 with TRBJ1-4, with D unresolved. Germline V gene data show CDR1 as MNHEY and CDR2 as SMNVEV (reference sequence). This CDR3 is built from 14 residues. V was shortened by 4 bases and J by 8 bases, with 14 bases between the two germline ends. CDR3 DNA: TGTGCCAGCAGTTCGGGGAAGGGTTGGGAAAAACTGTTTTTT. The encoded protein is CASSSGKGWEKLFF.

V is TRBV10-3 and J is TRBJ1-2, with D possibly TRBD1 on 5 matching bases. The CDR3 spans 18 residues. Trimming took off 0 bases at V and 4 bases at J, with 21 bases between the two ends. Germline V gives CDR1 ENHRY, CDR2 SYGVKD. CDR3 bases: TGTGCCATCAGTGAGTCGACTCGGTTACCGTCAGGGTCCTATGGCTACACCTTC. Protein product: CAISESTRLPSGSYGYTF.

The chain couples TRBV7-6 to TRBJ2-2, with 11 bases identical to TRBD2. Germline lookup yields CDR1 SGHVS and CDR2 FNYEAQ. The V gene end was trimmed by 1 base and the J gene end by 2 bases; junction bases not matched to a gene: 3. CDR3 length: 17 residues. CDR3: CASSLGLAGTNTGELFF. DNA of the CDR3: TGTGCCAGCAGCTTAGGACTAGCGGGGACCAACACCGGGGAGCTGTTTTTT.

This chain connects TRBV6-5 to TRBJ2-5; TRBD2 matches at 10 bases. In germline, CDR1 is MNHEY, CDR2 SVGAGI. This CDR3 is built from 15 residues. Trimming cost V 7 bases and J 4 bases; bases outside gene matches: 9. The CDR3 DNA sequence: TGTGCCAGCACTAGCGGGAGTGGGCGCGGAGAGACCCAGTACTTC. It codes for CASTSGSGRGETQYF.

The chain recombines TRBV5-4 with TRBJ2-7, with TRBD1 as a possible D gene (5 bases). V was trimmed by 3 bases and J by 1 base, leaving 20 bases between them. This CDR3 region has 17 residues. Germline V gives CDR1 SGHNT, CDR2 YYREEE (reference sequence). CDR3 in amino acids: CASSYSLAGPVSYEQYF. The CDR3 nucleotides read TGTGCCAGCAGCTATAGTTTGGCAGGGCCGGTTTCCTACGAGCAGTACTTC.

The genes are TRBV7-2 and TRBJ1-1; D remains unclear. CDR1 is SGHTA, CDR2 FQGNSA, per germline. The CDR3 runs 14 residues. V was trimmed by 1 base and J by 4 bases, leaving 10 bases between them. For the CDR3, the DNA is TGTGCCAGCAGCTTAGGCGGGTCAGGCACTGAAGCTTTCTTT. Translated: CASSLGGSGTEAFF.

The rearrangement links TRBV4-1 to TRBJ2-3; unclear D gene. The V end was cut by 2 bases, the J end by 4 bases, with 4 bases between. This CDR3 contains 12 residues. Germline V gene data show CDR1 as MGHRA and CDR2 as YSYEKL. DNA for the CDR3: TGCGCCAGCAGCCAAAGCGCAGATACGCAGTATTTT. This codes for CASSQSADTQYF.

This sequence joins TRBV19 and TRBJ1-1; the D is unclear. This CDR3 has 14 residues. CDR1 LNHDA and CDR2 SQIVND come from the germline V gene (reference sequence). Trimming removed 2 bases at V and 4 bases at J, with 11 bases between. The chain's CDR3 is CASSIRLESTEAFF. The CDR3 nucleotides read TGTGCCAGTAGTATACGACTCGAAAGCACTGAAGCTTTCTTT.

This clone appeared a single time. V gene TRBV19 combines with J gene TRBJ1-1; D possibly corresponds to TRBD1 (6 bases). With 10 bases removed from V and 6 bases from J, the gap between germline ends came to 15 bases. Germline V CDR1 and CDR2: LNHDA, SQIVND (reference sequence). This CDR3 is built from 12 residues. The CDR3 DNA reads as TGTGCCACCTCAGGGGCATCAGCTGAAGCTTTCTTT. Translated, it gives CATSGASAEAFF.

This clone was recorded only once. The chain combines TRBV28 with TRBJ2-7, with TRBD1 matching over 8 bases. CDR3 length equals 12 residues. The germline V gene encodes CDR1 MDHEN and CDR2 SYDVKM. The V and J ends lost 9 bases and 1 base, in that order; junction bases with no gene match: 2. The CDR3 DNA reads as TGTGCCAGTAGACAGGGGTCCTACGAGCAGTACTTC. This translates into CASRQGSYEQYF.

The chain combines TRBV19 with TRBJ1-4; D not certain. CDR1 LNHDA and CDR2 SQIVND come from the germline V gene (reference sequence). This CDR3 has 10 residues. The V end lost 9 bases, the J end lost 11 bases, and 10 bases lay between the germline ends. The CDR3 coding sequence is TGTGCCAGCTACAGCGGGAAACTGTTTTTT. As protein: CASYSGKLFF.

V usage is TRBV5-1 and J usage is TRBJ1-5; weak D call: TRBD1 (5 bases). Trimming removed 4 bases at V and 1 base at J, with 9 bases between. The CDR3 is made up of 14 amino acids. Germline CDR1 SGHRS, CDR2 YFSETQ. Here the CDR3 DNA reads TGCGCCAGCAGCCCCGGGGGGAGCAATCAGCCCCAGCATTTT. It codes for CASSPGGSNQPQHF.